Sequencing of this T cell receptor beta chain was carried out in a study of OX40 agonist ivuxolimab in advanced cancers. Whole-study context: As their treatment, patients were administered ivuxolimab, an agonistic anti-OX40 (CD134) antibody. Across the patients, intravenous ivuxolimab was delivered every 2 weeks at 0.01 to 10 mg/kg. Study-level results: Researchers report that CD8+ T cells had, on average, more expanded clones than CD4+. Relatively little clonal expansion, among the lowest observed, appeared in partial responders at 0.1-3.0 mg/kg.

V lost 7 bases and J 0 bases, leaving 10 bases between the germline ends. The CDR3 has 14 amino acids. Germline lookup yields CDR1 SEHNR and CDR2 FQNEAQ (reference sequence). In regard to this clone: Its antigen is not known.

Libraries were prepared by immunoSEQ multiplex PCR; TCRdb keeps only in-frame clonotypes and omits some of them. This sample has fewer than 70,000 clones, with 70% to 90% found just once. The sequence was collected from an adult with an advanced solid tumor such as melanoma, head and neck, liver or kidney cancer. This chain links TRBV7-9 with TRBJ1-3; D gene uncertain. The sequencing here drew on CD4+ or CD8+ T cells sorted from blood, taken in a trial of the OX40 agonist ivuxolimab. CDR3 loop: CASTFGISGNTIYF. CDR3 DNA sequence: TGTGCCAGCACCTTTGGGATCTCTGGAAACACCATATATTTT.